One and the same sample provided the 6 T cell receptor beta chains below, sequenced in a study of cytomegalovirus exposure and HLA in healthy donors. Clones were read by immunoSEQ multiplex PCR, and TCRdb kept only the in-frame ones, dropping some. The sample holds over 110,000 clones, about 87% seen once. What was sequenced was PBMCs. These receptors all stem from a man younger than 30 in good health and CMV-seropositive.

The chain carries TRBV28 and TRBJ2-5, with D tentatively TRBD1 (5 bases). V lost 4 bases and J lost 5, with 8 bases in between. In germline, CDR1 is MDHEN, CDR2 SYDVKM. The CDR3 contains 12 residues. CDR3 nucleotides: TGTGCCAGCAGTTCAGGGTTGGAGACCCAGTACTTC. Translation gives CASSSGLETQYF.

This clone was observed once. The CDR3 reads CASTERLAGHTGELFF. CDR3 nucleotides: TGCGCCAGCACCGAGAGACTAGCGGGGCACACCGGGGAGCTGTTTTTT. The chain recombines TRBV4-1 with TRBJ2-2, with TRBD2 matching over 11 bases. This CDR3 is 16 amino acids long. Germline assignment: CDR1 MGHRA and CDR2 YSYEKL. The junction had 7 bases not matched to a gene; V was cut back by 7 bases and J by 3 bases.

The chain's CDR3 is CSAQGPRGYTF. The CDR3 region has the DNA TGCAGTGCCCAGGGGCCGCGGGGCTACACCTTC. The chain carries TRBV20-1 and TRBJ1-2; maybe TRBD1 (6 bases). Between the trimmed V and J ends, which lost 6 bases and 8 bases, there was a span of 13 bases. Per the germline V gene, CDR1 is DFQATT and CDR2 is SNEGSKA (reference sequence). CDR3 length: 11 residues.

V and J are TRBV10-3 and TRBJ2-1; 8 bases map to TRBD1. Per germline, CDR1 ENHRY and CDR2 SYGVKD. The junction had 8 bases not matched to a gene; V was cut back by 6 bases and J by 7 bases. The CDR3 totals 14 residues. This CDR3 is CAISQGARGNEQFF. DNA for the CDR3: TGTGCCATCAGCCAGGGGGCCAGAGGAAATGAGCAGTTCTTC.

The CDR3 bases are TGTGCCAGTAGTATAACTCTGGGTGACACCGCAACTAATGAAAAACTGTTTTTT. This codes for CASSITLGDTATNEKLFF. The rearrangement joins TRBV19 to TRBJ1-4; D is ambiguous. The V gene's germline CDR1 is LNHDA and CDR2 SQIVND (reference sequence). V was trimmed by 2 bases and J by 0 bases, leaving 16 bases between them. This CDR3 contains 18 residues.

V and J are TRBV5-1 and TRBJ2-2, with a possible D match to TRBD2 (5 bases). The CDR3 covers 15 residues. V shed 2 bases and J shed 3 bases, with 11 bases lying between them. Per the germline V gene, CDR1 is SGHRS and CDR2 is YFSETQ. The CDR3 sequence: CASSLVSGYTGELFF. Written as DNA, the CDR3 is TGCGCCAGCAGCTTAGTTTCGGGGTACACCGGGGAGCTGTTTTTT.